This TCR beta chain was sequenced in a study of blood T cell repertoires in COVID-19. Study in general: There were acute and convalescent COVID-19 samples, and they came from the United States, Italy and Spain.

The study recruited exposed participants who had met a COVID-19 case within 2 weeks before entry. From germline, CDR1 is LGHDT and CDR2 YNNKEL (reference sequence). V lost 1 base, J lost 4 bases, and 13 bases lay in between. The CDR3 has 15 residues. TCRdb's copy holds only in-frame clones and misses some; the assay was immunoSEQ multiplex PCR. Seen here are roughly 200,000 clones, approximately 86% observed once, and the top ten hold approximately 4.8%. Material for sequencing was PBMCs or T cells enriched from blood (not recorded which). The chain recombines TRBV3-1 (or the pseudogene TRBV3-2) with TRBJ1-2; D may be TRBD1 (5 bases). The receptor's source is a woman aged 25 to 39 who had been exposed to COVID-19. DNA for the CDR3: TGTGCCAGCAGCCAAGCGGCGGGGCTTATCTATGGCTACACCTTC. Translating it yields CASSQAAGLIYGYTF.